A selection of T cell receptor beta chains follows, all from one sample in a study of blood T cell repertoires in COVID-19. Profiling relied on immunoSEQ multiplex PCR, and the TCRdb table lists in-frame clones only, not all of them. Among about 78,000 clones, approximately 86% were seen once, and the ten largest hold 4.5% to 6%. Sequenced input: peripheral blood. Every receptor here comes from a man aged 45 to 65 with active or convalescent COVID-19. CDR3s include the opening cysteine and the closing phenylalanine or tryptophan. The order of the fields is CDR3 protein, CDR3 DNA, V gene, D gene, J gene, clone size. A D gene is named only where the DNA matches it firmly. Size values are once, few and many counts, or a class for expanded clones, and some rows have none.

CDR3 protein: CASTRGGDGIDTQYF; CDR3 DNA: TGTGCCAGTACCCGGGGGGGGGACGGGATAGATACGCAGTATTTT; V gene: TRBV19; D gene: TRBD2; J gene: TRBJ2-3; clone size: once
CDR3 protein: CASSPKGTHSNQPQHF; CDR3 DNA: TGTGCCAGCAGCCCGAAGGGGACACATAGCAATCAGCCCCAGCATTTT; V gene: TRBV5-8; D gene: NA; J gene: TRBJ1-5; clone size: NA
CDR3 protein: CASSSEAYEQYF; CDR3 DNA: TGTGCCAGCAGTTCGGAGGCCTACGAGCAGTACTTC; V gene: TRBV6-5; D gene: NA; J gene: TRBJ2-7; clone size: once
CDR3 protein: CASGGRDSSYNEQFF; CDR3 DNA: TGTGCCTCCGGGGGTAGGGACAGCTCCTACAATGAGCAGTTCTTC; V gene: TRBV7-6; D gene: NA; J gene: TRBJ2-1; clone size: NA
CDR3 protein: CASSLAGQGASEQYF; CDR3 DNA: TGCGCCAGCAGCTTGGCTGGACAGGGGGCCTCCGAGCAGTACTTC; V gene: TRBV5-1; D gene: TRBD1; J gene: TRBJ2-7; clone size: NA
CDR3 protein: CASSFGSNTGELFF; CDR3 DNA: TGTGCCAGCAGTTTCGGGTCAAACACCGGGGAGCTGTTTTTT; V gene: TRBV2; D gene: NA; J gene: TRBJ2-2; clone size: NA
CDR3 protein: CATGGGQAYEQYF; CDR3 DNA: TGTGCCACCGGAGGAGGACAGGCCTACGAGCAGTACTTC; V gene: TRBV10-3; D gene: TRBD1; J gene: TRBJ2-7; clone size: once
CDR3 protein: CASSLYRGGTDTQYF; CDR3 DNA: TGTGCCAGCAGTTTATACAGGGGCGGCACAGATACGCAGTATTTT; V gene: TRBV27; D gene: TRBD1; J gene: TRBJ2-3; clone size: NA
CDR3 protein: CASSDPGVLQDYGYTF; CDR3 DNA: TGTGCCAGTAGTGATCCAGGGGTTTTGCAGGACTATGGCTACACCTTC; V gene: TRBV19; D gene: NA; J gene: TRBJ1-2; clone size: NA
CDR3 protein: CASSLDRDFYGYTF; CDR3 DNA: TGTGCCAGCAGTTTGGACAGAGACTTCTATGGCTACACCTTC; V gene: TRBV28; D gene: NA; J gene: TRBJ1-2; clone size: NA
CDR3 protein: CASSYAGQGGETQYF; CDR3 DNA: TGTGCCAGCAGTTACGCCGGACAGGGTGGCGAGACCCAGTACTTC; V gene: TRBV6-6; D gene: TRBD1; J gene: TRBJ2-5; clone size: NA
CDR3 protein: CASSWGVISNQPQHF; CDR3 DNA: TGTGCCAGCAGCTGGGGAGTGATAAGCAATCAGCCCCAGCATTTT; V gene: TRBV5-5; D gene: NA; J gene: TRBJ1-5; clone size: few
CDR3 protein: CAWTLGQGAYNEQFF; CDR3 DNA: TGTGCCTGGACCCTCGGACAGGGGGCCTACAATGAGCAGTTCTTC; V gene: TRBV30; D gene: TRBD1; J gene: TRBJ2-1; clone size: NA
CDR3 protein: CAWARQGSGTQYF; CDR3 DNA: TGTGCCTGGGCGAGGCAGGGGAGTGGGACCCAGTACTTC; V gene: TRBV30; D gene: NA; J gene: TRBJ2-5; clone size: NA
CDR3 protein: CATSSRDRVSNEQFF; CDR3 DNA: TGTGCCACCAGCTCGAGAGACAGGGTTTCCAATGAGCAGTTCTTC; V gene: TRBV24-1; D gene: TRBD1; J gene: TRBJ2-1; clone size: NA
CDR3 protein: CSARLGLYYGYTF; CDR3 DNA: TGCAGCGCCCGTCTGGGGCTCTACTATGGCTACACCTTC; V gene: TRBV29-1; D gene: NA; J gene: TRBJ1-2; clone size: NA
CDR3 protein: CASSSLTGTVNTGELFF; CDR3 DNA: TGTGCCAGCAGCTCGCTTACCGGGACAGTGAACACCGGGGAGCTGTTTTTT; V gene: TRBV7-2; D gene: TRBD1; J gene: TRBJ2-2; clone size: NA
CDR3 protein: CSASSFAEQFF; CDR3 DNA: TGCAGTGCTAGCAGTTTCGCTGAGCAGTTCTTC; V gene: TRBV20-1; D gene: NA; J gene: TRBJ2-1; clone size: NA
CDR3 protein: CAWSVLAVTQYF; CDR3 DNA: TGTGCCTGGAGTGTACTAGCGGTGACCCAGTACTTC; V gene: TRBV30; D gene: TRBD2; J gene: TRBJ2-5; clone size: NA
CDR3 protein: CASKGQGRSNQPQHF; CDR3 DNA: TGTGCCAGCAAGGGACAGGGGAGAAGCAATCAGCCCCAGCATTTT; V gene: TRBV6-5; D gene: TRBD1; J gene: TRBJ1-5; clone size: NA
CDR3 protein: CASSRQAFSYEQYF; CDR3 DNA: TGTGCCAGTAGTCGGCAGGCCTTCTCCTACGAGCAGTACTTC; V gene: TRBV19; D gene: NA; J gene: TRBJ2-7; clone size: few
CDR3 protein: CASQDRGSSPLHF; CDR3 DNA: TGTGCCAGCCAAGACAGGGGTAGTTCACCCCTCCACTTT; V gene: TRBV6-6; D gene: TRBD1; J gene: TRBJ1-6; clone size: few
CDR3 protein: CASSPRATNEKLFF; CDR3 DNA: TGTGCCAGCAGTCCCAGGGCAACAAATGAAAAACTGTTTTTT; V gene: TRBV7-9; D gene: NA; J gene: TRBJ1-4; clone size: NA
CDR3 protein: CASSQVSGPSSYEQYF; CDR3 DNA: TGTGCCAGCAGCCAAGTTAGCGGGCCAAGCTCCTACGAGCAGTACTTC; V gene: TRBV4-2; D gene: TRBD2; J gene: TRBJ2-7; clone size: once
CDR3 protein: CASRRAGNTIYF; CDR3 DNA: TGTGCCAGCAGACGGGCTGGAAACACCATATATTTT; V gene: TRBV28; D gene: NA; J gene: TRBJ1-3; clone size: NA
CDR3 protein: CASGSLPVGGQETQYF; CDR3 DNA: TGTGCCAGCGGCTCCCTGCCGGTGGGAGGCCAAGAGACCCAGTACTTC; V gene: TRBV28; D gene: NA; J gene: TRBJ2-5; clone size: NA
CDR3 protein: CASSLRSTSNTGELFF; CDR3 DNA: TGTGCCAGCAGCTTGCGATCCACATCGAACACCGGGGAGCTGTTTTTT; V gene: TRBV5-4; D gene: NA; J gene: TRBJ2-2; clone size: NA
CDR3 protein: CASRQGAENTGELFF; CDR3 DNA: TGTGCCAGCAGGCAGGGGGCGGAAAACACCGGGGAGCTGTTTTTT; V gene: TRBV2; D gene: TRBD1; J gene: TRBJ2-2; clone size: once
CDR3 protein: CAISEQADNQPQHF; CDR3 DNA: TGTGCCATCAGTGAACAGGCGGACAATCAGCCCCAGCATTTT; V gene: TRBV10-3; D gene: NA; J gene: TRBJ1-5; clone size: NA
CDR3 protein: CASSEGLAGAGDTQYF; CDR3 DNA: TGCGCCAGCAGTGAGGGACTAGCGGGGGCCGGGGATACGCAGTATTTT; V gene: TRBV10-1; D gene: TRBD2; J gene: TRBJ2-3; clone size: NA
CDR3 protein: CASSRVGNYEQYF; CDR3 DNA: TGTGCCAGCAGCCGGGTCGGCAACTACGAGCAGTACTTC; V gene: TRBV13; D gene: NA; J gene: TRBJ2-7; clone size: NA
CDR3 protein: CVSSLPGQEQAFF; CDR3 DNA: TGTGTCAGCAGCTTACCGGGACAGGAGCAAGCTTTCTTT; V gene: TRBV11-2; D gene: TRBD1; J gene: TRBJ1-1; clone size: NA
CDR3 protein: CASSLAEAGVETQYF; CDR3 DNA: TGCGCCAGCAGCTTGGCCGAGGCAGGGGTCGAGACCCAGTACTTC; V gene: TRBV5-1; D gene: NA; J gene: TRBJ2-5; clone size: NA
CDR3 protein: CAITQDIITGELFF; CDR3 DNA: TGTGCCATCACCCAGGACATAATCACCGGGGAGCTGTTTTTT; V gene: TRBV10-3; D gene: NA; J gene: TRBJ2-2; clone size: NA
CDR3 protein: CASSPGVQGQYF; CDR3 DNA: TGTGCCAGCAGCCCCGGGGTCCAAGGGCAGTACTTC; V gene: TRBV11-2; D gene: NA; J gene: TRBJ2-7; clone size: NA
CDR3 protein: CASIDSLRDRVTF; CDR3 DNA: TGTGCCTCAATTGACAGCCTCCGGGACAGGGTGACCTTT; V gene: TRBV30; D gene: TRBD1; J gene: TRBJ1-6; clone size: NA
CDR3 protein: CASSSRDYPSYEQYF; CDR3 DNA: TGTGCCAGCAGCTCCCGGGACTACCCCTCCTACGAGCAGTACTTC; V gene: TRBV5-6; D gene: TRBD2; J gene: TRBJ2-7; clone size: NA
CDR3 protein: CASSLGDRGRDTQYF; CDR3 DNA: TGTGCCAGCAGCTTAGGGGACAGGGGAAGAGATACGCAGTATTTT; V gene: TRBV7-8; D gene: TRBD1; J gene: TRBJ2-3; clone size: once
CDR3 protein: CASSIMIGTSGNIQYF; CDR3 DNA: TGTGCCAGTAGTATAATGATTGGGACATCGGGAAACATTCAGTACTTC; V gene: TRBV19; D gene: NA; J gene: TRBJ2-4; clone size: once
CDR3 protein: CASSLGQPNQPQHF; CDR3 DNA: TGTGCCAGCAGCTTAGGACAGCCCAATCAGCCCCAGCATTTT; V gene: TRBV5-8; D gene: NA; J gene: TRBJ1-5; clone size: NA